This T cell receptor (beta chain) is drawn from a study of Graves' ophthalmopathy and Graves' hyperthyroidism. Study summary: The study drew peripheral blood at initial diagnosis, before any treatment.

RNA served as the template for amplifying TCR beta CDR3 regions. A first-round RT-PCR used HTBI primers, followed by a second-round multiplex PCR. TCRdb recomputed calls from the multiplex PCR reads with MiXCR, one row per CDR3 protein. The table includes approximately 640,000 distinct CDR3 sequences, over 40% detected once. Germline V CDR1 and CDR2: DFQATT, SNEGSKA (reference sequence). V lost 5 bases and J lost 1, with 11 bases in between. CDR3 length: 13 amino acids. Overall study results and limits: Sensitivity of around 86% and specificity of roughly 80% were achieved when a 13-signature model separated ophthalmopathy from stable hyperthyroidism. The model reached approximately 70% sensitivity and around 72% specificity for predicting ophthalmopathy progression. Most clonotypes expanded in thyroid above 0.001 frequency were present in blood too.

This clonotype was counted ten times or more. Its matching antigen is unknown. The source is an adult man with Graves' ophthalmopathy. Sequenced sample: peripheral blood. The gene calls are TRBV20-1 and TRBJ1-1; D not certain. The CDR3 DNA reads as TGCAGTGCTGACGACCAGCCGAACACTGAAGCTTTCTTT. Translating gives CSADDQPNTEAFF.